Listed here are 17 T cell receptor beta chains from one sample, sequenced in a study of cytomegalovirus exposure and HLA in healthy donors (dated by TCRdb to 2015 to 2018). Receptors were amplified or captured by the immunoSEQ multiplex PCR assay. For the multiplex PCR, a mixture combining 60 forward primers for TCR Vbeta segments and 13 reverse primers for TCR Jbeta segments was used. TCRdb's version of the immuneACCESS table is confined to in-frame rearrangements and falls short of the full clone set. An unresolved V gene accounts for under half of the shortfall where checked; the remainder is of unknown origin. Within this sample are about 62,000 clones, with 80% to 90% of them counted one time only. The ten largest clones take up approximately 1.3% of the sample. The sample was PBMCs. Receptors originate from a man aged 18 to 30 in good health and CMV-seronegative.

In its sample, this clone was seen once. This sequence may be a read error, since a much larger clone differs from it by one base. The chain couples TRBV11-3 to TRBJ2-5, with TRBD2 as a possible D gene (7 bases). CDR1 and CDR2 (germline): SGHNT, YENEEA. The CDR3 runs 14 residues. Trimming shortened V by 3 bases and J by 1 base, and 9 bases separated the two germline ends. CDR3 amino acids: CASSFRGGQETQYF. As DNA, the CDR3 is TGTGCCAGCAGCTTTAGGGGGGGCCAAGAGACCCAGTACTTC.

V usage is TRBV7-6 and J usage is TRBJ2-7; unclear D gene. The germline V gene has CDR1 SGHVS and CDR2 FNYEAQ. The CDR3 covers 13 residues. Trimming stripped 2 bases from V and 1 base from J, with 6 bases between. The CDR3 bases are TGTGCCAGCAGCTTATCAGGATCCTACGAGCAGTACTTC. It encodes CASSLSGSYEQYF.

This clone was recorded only once. The chain carries TRBV2 and TRBJ2-5, with D unclear. From germline, CDR1 is SNHLY and CDR2 FYNNEI. V shed 6 bases and J shed 4 bases, with 15 bases lying between them. This CDR3 contains 14 residues. CDR3 sequence reads: CASRLLSPGETQYF. For the CDR3, the DNA is TGTGCCAGCAGGCTCCTCTCCCCAGGAGAGACCCAGTACTTC.

The chain recombines TRBV5-4 with TRBJ1-1; a weak D match, TRBD1 (6 bases). Between the trimmed V and J ends, which lost 0 bases and 3 bases, there was a span of 12 bases. Germline V gives CDR1 SGHNT, CDR2 YYREEE (reference sequence). CDR3 length equals 15 residues. CDR3: CASSLASGHHTEAFF. DNA for the CDR3: TGTGCCAGCAGCTTGGCATCGGGACACCACACTGAAGCTTTCTTT.

The table lists this clone with a count of one. The rearrangement joins TRBV7-9 to TRBJ2-7; 7 nucleotides match TRBD1. Unmatched junction bases numbered 8, after V lost 7 bases and J lost 2 bases. Germline lookup yields CDR1 SEHNR and CDR2 FQNEAQ (reference sequence). This CDR3 spans 14 amino acids. The CDR3 spells CASTHRDRPYEQYF. In nucleotides, the CDR3 is TGTGCCAGCACCCACCGGGACAGACCCTACGAGCAGTACTTC.

The CDR3 loop is CASSAPGQGVSGANVLTF. The CDR3 DNA reads TGTGCCAGCAGCGCCCCGGGACAGGGTGTCTCTGGGGCCAACGTCCTGACTTTC. The V and J genes are TRBV9 and TRBJ2-6, with 9 nucleotides matching TRBD1. The CDR3 has 18 amino acids. The junction had 7 bases not matched to a gene; V was cut back by 3 bases and J by 0 bases. The germline CDR1 and CDR2 sequences are SGDLS and YYNGEE.

In its sample, this clone was seen once. The chain joins TRBV7-9 to TRBJ2-1; 10 bases fit TRBD2. CDR3 length equals 16 residues. J gave up 4 bases and V 1 base, and 4 bases lay outside the gene matches. Germline loops: CDR1 SEHNR, CDR2 FQNEAQ (reference sequence). CDR3 in amino acids: CASSLGSGGAYNEQFF. CDR3 nucleotide sequence: TGTGCCAGCAGCTTAGGGAGCGGGGGGGCTTACAATGAGCAGTTCTTC.

The chain has TRBV10-3 and TRBJ2-7; D is uncertain. The CDR3 is 15 amino acids. The V and J ends lost 2 bases and 1 base respectively, with 12 bases between them. The germline CDR1 and CDR2 sequences are ENHRY and SYGVKD. CDR3 DNA sequence: TGTGCCATCAGTGAGAATGGCCCGACATCCTACGAGCAGTACTTC. This codes for CAISENGPTSYEQYF.

This sequence joins TRBV2 and TRBJ1-1; 9 nucleotides line up with TRBD1. Germline V gives CDR1 SNHLY, CDR2 FYNNEI. V dropped 5 bases and J dropped 6; count of bases not matched to a gene: 7. The CDR3 contains 14 residues. The CDR3 protein is CASSPIQGAAEAFF. The CDR3 region has the DNA TGTGCCAGCAGTCCCATACAGGGGGCGGCTGAAGCTTTCTTT.

The chain combines TRBV5-1 with TRBJ2-4; D is possibly TRBD2 (6 bases). Germline assignment: CDR1 SGHRS and CDR2 YFSETQ. The V end lost 6 bases, the J end lost 8 bases, and 18 bases lay between the germline ends. There are 14 residues in the CDR3. As DNA, the CDR3 is TGCGCCAGCACGGACACCTTCCCGGGGGACATTCAGTACTTC. Protein product: CASTDTFPGDIQYF.

The J gene is TRBJ2-7, the V gene TRBV5-4; TRBD1 might be the D (5 bases). Per the germline V gene, CDR1 is SGHNT and CDR2 is YYREEE (reference sequence). V shed 0 bases and J shed 4 bases, with 11 bases lying between them. This CDR3 is built from 14 residues. CDR3 nucleotide sequence: TGTGCCAGCAGCTTGGGACAGCGCACGTACGAGCAGTACTTC. This gives the protein CASSLGQRTYEQYF.

The genes are TRBV7-9 and TRBJ2-1; a weak D match, TRBD1 (5 bases). Deletions cut 5 bases from V and 7 bases from J, with 12 bases between. Germline V gives CDR1 SEHNR, CDR2 FQNEAQ (reference sequence). This CDR3 comprises 13 residues. CDR3 bases: TGTGCCAGCAGCCCGACAGTGTTGAATGAGCAGTTCTTC. As protein: CASSPTVLNEQFF.

The rearrangement links TRBV29-1 to TRBJ1-1, with a possible D match to TRBD1 (5 bases). The CDR3 has 11 amino acids. In germline, CDR1 is SQVTM, CDR2 ANQGSEA. The CDR3 DNA follows: TGCAGTTTGTCCGGGGGCACTGAAGCTTTCTTT. Its protein product is CSLSGGTEAFF.

This chain connects TRBV30 to TRBJ2-4; 7 bases fit TRBD1. The CDR3 spans 13 residues. V was pared by 4 bases and J by 9 bases, with 9 bases of the junction left unmatched. From germline, CDR1 is GTSNPN and CDR2 SVGIG (reference sequence). CDR3 DNA: TGTGCCTGGACGACAGGGAATGAGGTCATTCAGTACTTC. Translation: CAWTTGNEVIQYF. The full variable domain, rest sourced from reference TRBV30 and TRBJ2-4, is SQTIHQWPATLVQPVGSPLSLECTVEGTSNPNLYWYRQAAGRGLQLLFYSVGIGQISSEVPQNLSASRPQDRQFILSSKKLLLSDSGFYLCAWTTGNEVIQYFGAGTRLSVL.

The J gene is TRBJ2-5, the V gene TRBV6-1; 11 bases match TRBD1. The J call is uncertain, as TRBJ2-7 better fits the DNA end. Germline CDR1 MNHNS, CDR2 SASEGT. The CDR3 is 13 residues long. The CDR3 loop is CASRPGQGDEQYF. CDR3 nucleotide sequence: TGTGCCAGCAGACCGGGACAGGGGGACGAGCAGTACTTC.

This clone was observed once. CDR3 sequence reads: CASSGVGGPGDSPLHF. CDR3 nucleotide sequence: TGTGCCAGCAGTGGAGTGGGGGGGCCAGGGGATTCACCCCTCCACTTT. This sequence joins TRBV6-1 and TRBJ1-6; D may be TRBD1 (6 bases). V was pared by 4 bases and J by 8 bases, with 18 bases between. This CDR3 is 16 amino acids long. Germline V lookup: CDR1 MNHNS, CDR2 SASEGT.

V gene TRBV7-9 combines with J gene TRBJ1-6, with D possibly being TRBD1 (6 bases). The CDR3 loop spans 14 amino acids. In germline, CDR1 is SEHNR, CDR2 FQNEAQ (reference sequence). The V end was cut by 3 bases, the J end by 10 bases, with 13 bases between. CDR3 region: CASSLNRDGSPLHF. In DNA form, the CDR3 reads TGTGCCAGCAGCTTGAACAGGGACGGGTCACCCCTCCACTTT.